This TCR beta chain was sequenced during a study of beta chain features in type 1 diabetes. The CDR3 runs 15 residues. The V end lost 3 bases, the J end lost 9 bases, and 18 bases lay between the germline ends. The germline V gene encodes CDR1 MDHEN and CDR2 SYDVKM. In regard to this clone: Its antigen is unidentified.

Study-level results: Compared to healthy donors, patients appeared to have naive, central memory and Treg TCRB repertoires that were more alike.

Reverse transcription of all isolated RNA meant that expressed TCRB transcripts were sequenced. Method: immunoSEQ multiplex PCR; TCRdb's copy keeps in-frame clones and lacks some. The repertoire consists of 900,000 or so clones, with roughly a sixth occurring once and the leading ten covering 0.023%. Averaging roughly 110 mL, one heparinised blood draw was given by each donor. CD4+ naive, central memory, regulatory and stem cell-like memory cells were sorted via CD45RO/CCR7/CD25/CD127/CD95/CD27. In all sorted populations, purity surpassed 95%. The clonotype comes from a woman aged 18-35 years in good health. Sequenced: naive CD4+ T cells from blood. The chain uses TRBV28 and TRBJ1-5; D is undetermined. The DNA for the CDR3 is TGTGCCAGCAGTTTGAATACAGTCAATCTTTTGCCCCAGCATTTT. This translates into CASSLNTVNLLPQHF.